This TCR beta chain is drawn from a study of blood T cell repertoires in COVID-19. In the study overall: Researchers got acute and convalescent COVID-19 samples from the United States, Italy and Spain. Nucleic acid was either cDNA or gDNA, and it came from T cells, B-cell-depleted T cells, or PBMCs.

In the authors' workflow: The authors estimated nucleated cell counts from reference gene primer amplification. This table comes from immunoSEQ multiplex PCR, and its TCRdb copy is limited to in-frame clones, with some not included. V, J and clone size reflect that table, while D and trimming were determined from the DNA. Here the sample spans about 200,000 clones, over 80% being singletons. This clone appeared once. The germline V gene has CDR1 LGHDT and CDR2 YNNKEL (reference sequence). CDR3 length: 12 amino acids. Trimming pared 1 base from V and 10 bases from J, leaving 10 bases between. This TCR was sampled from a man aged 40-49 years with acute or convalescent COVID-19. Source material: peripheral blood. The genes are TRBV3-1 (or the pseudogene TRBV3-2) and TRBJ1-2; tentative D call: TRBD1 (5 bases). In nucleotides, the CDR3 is TGTGCCAGCAGCCAAGCAGGGAGGACCTACACCTTC. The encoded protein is CASSQAGRTYTF.